The clone carrying this TCR beta chain has more than one count but fewer than ten. The antigen is undetermined. This sample is part of a study of cytomegalovirus exposure and HLA in healthy donors. Study details: One earlier analysis, a look at around 170 million T cells, found 117 million unique TCR beta sequences. Study-wide results and caveats: Based on reports, TCR beta sequences accurately predicted HLA-A and HLA-B alleles for most subjects. Later analysis associated a missense DCLRE1C variant with TCR beta V- and J-gene trimming. Later analysis revealed greater clonal expansion in HLA-associated TCR beta chains than in equally common others.

In germline, CDR1 is SGHVS, CDR2 FQNEAQ. The CDR3 consists of 15 residues. V was trimmed by 1 base and J by 5 bases, leaving 11 bases between them. PCR amplification relied on 60 Vbeta primers (plus 13 Jbeta primers). Data came from immunoSEQ multiplex PCR; TCRdb stores just in-frame clones and leaves some out. The table includes 70,000 to 80,000 clones, around 80% detected once. The source material was PBMCs. The receptor was derived from a man younger than 30 in good health and CMV-seronegative. The rearrangement joins TRBV7-8 to TRBJ1-4; D is possibly TRBD1 (5 bases). CDR3 nucleotide sequence: TGTGCCAGCAGCTTAGATAGGGGTTTGAATGAAAAACTGTTTTTT. Amino acids: CASSLDRGLNEKLFF.